This T cell receptor beta chain is drawn from a study of liver allograft versus peripheral blood T cells. Overall study: A comparison was made between T cell receptor repertoires in transplanted livers and those in recipients' peripheral blood.

TCRdb passed the reads through MiXCR, listing each CDR3 protein once. Seen here are roughly 7,500 distinct CDR3 sequences, less than 20% observed once, and the top ten hold 4% to 4.5%. A remark on this clonotype: No antigen is known for it.

General study findings and limits: Inside liver allografts, T cell receptor repertoires reportedly diverged from the repertoires found in peripheral blood.

This CDR3 contains 15 residues. The germline gives CDR1 LNHDA, CDR2 SQIVND (reference sequence). The chain joins TRBV19 to TRBJ1-2, with 10 nucleotides matching TRBD2. The J call is doubtful: the DNA matches TRBJ2-7 better. The sequence derives from a human patient who had a liver transplant. The graft donor may account for some of the T cells. This chain's CDR3 is CASTKREGFGNEQYF. CDR3 DNA: TGTGCCAGTACCAAGCGGGAGGGTTTTGGAAATGAGCAGTACTTC.